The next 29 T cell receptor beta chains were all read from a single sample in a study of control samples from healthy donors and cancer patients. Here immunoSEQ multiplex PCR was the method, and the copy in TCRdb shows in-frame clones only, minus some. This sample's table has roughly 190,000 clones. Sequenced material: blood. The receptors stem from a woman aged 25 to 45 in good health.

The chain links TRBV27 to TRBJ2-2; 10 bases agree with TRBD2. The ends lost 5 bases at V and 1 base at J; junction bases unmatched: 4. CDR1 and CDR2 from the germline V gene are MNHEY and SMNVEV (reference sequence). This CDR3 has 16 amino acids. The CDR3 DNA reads TGTGCCAGCAGTGCGGGACTAGCGAAGAACACCGGGGAGCTGTTTTTT. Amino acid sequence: CASSAGLAKNTGELFF.

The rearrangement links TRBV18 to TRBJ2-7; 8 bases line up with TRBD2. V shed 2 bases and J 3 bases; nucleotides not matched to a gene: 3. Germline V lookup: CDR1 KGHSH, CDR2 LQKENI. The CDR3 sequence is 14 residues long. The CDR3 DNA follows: TGTGCCAGCTCACCAGCGGGGGGCCTCTACGAGCAGTACTTC. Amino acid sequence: CASSPAGGLYEQYF. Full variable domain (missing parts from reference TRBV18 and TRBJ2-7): NAGVMQNPRHLVRRRGQEARLRCSPMKGHSHVYWYRQLPEEGLKFMVYLQKENIIDESGMPKERFSAEFPKEGPSILRIQQVVRGDSAAYFCASSPAGGLYEQYFGPGTRLTVT.

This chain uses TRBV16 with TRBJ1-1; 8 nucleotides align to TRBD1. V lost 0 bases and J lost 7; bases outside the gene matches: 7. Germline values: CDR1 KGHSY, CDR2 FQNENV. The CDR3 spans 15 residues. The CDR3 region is CASSQSGRGPYEAFF. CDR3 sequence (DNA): TGTGCCAGCAGCCAATCTGGCAGGGGGCCCTATGAAGCTTTCTTT.

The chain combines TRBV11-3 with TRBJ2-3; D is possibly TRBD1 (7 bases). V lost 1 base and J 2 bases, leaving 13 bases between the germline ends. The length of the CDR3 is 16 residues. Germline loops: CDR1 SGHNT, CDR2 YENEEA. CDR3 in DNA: TGTGCCAGCAGCTTAGGTTCCAGGGGGGACACAGATACGCAGTATTTT. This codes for CASSLGSRGDTDTQYF.

The CDR3 DNA follows: TGTGCCAGCGGACAGGGTACTAACTATGGCTACACCTTC. Protein sequence: CASGQGTNYGYTF. This chain joins TRBV2 and TRBJ1-2, with 8 bases fitting TRBD1. The CDR3 sequence is 13 residues long. The germline gives CDR1 SNHLY, CDR2 FYNNEI. Unmatched junction bases numbered 2, after V lost 8 bases and J lost 0 bases.

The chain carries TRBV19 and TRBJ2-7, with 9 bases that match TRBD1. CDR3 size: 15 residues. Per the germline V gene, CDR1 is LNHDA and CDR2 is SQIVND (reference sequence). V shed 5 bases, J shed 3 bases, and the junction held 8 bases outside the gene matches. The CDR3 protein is CASSPGQGTRYEQYF. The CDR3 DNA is TGTGCCAGTAGTCCGGGACAGGGAACCCGCTACGAGCAGTACTTC.

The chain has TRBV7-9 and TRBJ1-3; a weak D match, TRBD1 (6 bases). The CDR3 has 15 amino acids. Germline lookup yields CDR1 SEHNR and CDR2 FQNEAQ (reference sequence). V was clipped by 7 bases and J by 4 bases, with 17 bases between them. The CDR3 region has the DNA TGTGCCAGCACCCCCGAGGGGGGAACAGGAAACACCATATATTTT. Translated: CASTPEGGTGNTIYF.

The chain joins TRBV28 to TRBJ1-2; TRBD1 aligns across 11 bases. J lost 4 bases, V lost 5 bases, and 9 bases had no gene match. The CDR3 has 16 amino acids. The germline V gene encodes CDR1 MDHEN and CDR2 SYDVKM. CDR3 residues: CASSPSMGQGVYGYTF. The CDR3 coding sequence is TGTGCCAGCAGTCCTTCCATGGGACAGGGGGTCTATGGCTACACCTTC.

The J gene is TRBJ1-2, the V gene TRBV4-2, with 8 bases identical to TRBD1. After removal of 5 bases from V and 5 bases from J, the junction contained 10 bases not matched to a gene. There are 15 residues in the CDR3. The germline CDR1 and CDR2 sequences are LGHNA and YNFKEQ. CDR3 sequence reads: CASSEGQGVGYGYTF. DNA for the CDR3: TGTGCCAGCAGCGAAGGACAGGGAGTCGGGTATGGCTACACCTTC.

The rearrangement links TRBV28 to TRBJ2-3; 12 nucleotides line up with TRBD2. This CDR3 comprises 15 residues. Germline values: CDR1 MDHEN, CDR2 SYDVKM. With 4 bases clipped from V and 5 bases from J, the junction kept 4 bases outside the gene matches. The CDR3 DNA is TGTGCCAGCAGTTCTAGCGGGGGGGCTGAAGATACGCAGTATTTT. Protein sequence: CASSSSGGAEDTQYF.

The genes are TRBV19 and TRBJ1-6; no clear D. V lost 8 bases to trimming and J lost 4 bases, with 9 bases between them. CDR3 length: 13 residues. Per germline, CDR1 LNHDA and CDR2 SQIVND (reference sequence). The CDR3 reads CASLDGYNSPLHF. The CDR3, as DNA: TGTGCCAGTCTCGACGGGTATAATTCACCCCTCCACTTT.

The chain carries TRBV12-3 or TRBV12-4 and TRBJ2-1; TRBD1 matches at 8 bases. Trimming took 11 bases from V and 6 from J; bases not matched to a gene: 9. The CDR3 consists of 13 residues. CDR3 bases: TGTGCCGTTCGGGACAGGAGCGCCAATGAGCAGTTCTTC. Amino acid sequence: CAVRDRSANEQFF.

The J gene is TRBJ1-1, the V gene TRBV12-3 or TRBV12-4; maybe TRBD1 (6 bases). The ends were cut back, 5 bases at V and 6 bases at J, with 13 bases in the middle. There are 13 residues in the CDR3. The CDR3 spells CASSAQEGAEAFF. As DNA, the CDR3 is TGTGCCAGCAGTGCGCAGGAGGGGGCTGAAGCTTTCTTT.

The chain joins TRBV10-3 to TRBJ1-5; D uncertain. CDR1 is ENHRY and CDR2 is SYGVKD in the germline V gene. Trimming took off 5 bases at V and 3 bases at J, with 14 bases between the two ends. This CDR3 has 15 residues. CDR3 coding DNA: TGTGCCATCAGTATGGGAGCCCAAGACAATCAGCCCCAGCATTTT. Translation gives CAISMGAQDNQPQHF.

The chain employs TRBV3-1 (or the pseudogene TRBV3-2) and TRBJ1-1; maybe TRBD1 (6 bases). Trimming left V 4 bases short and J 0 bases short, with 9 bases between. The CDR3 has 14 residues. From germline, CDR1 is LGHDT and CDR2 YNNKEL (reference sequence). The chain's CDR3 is CASSRTAMNTEAFF. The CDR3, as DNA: TGTGCCAGCAGCCGGACAGCTATGAACACTGAAGCTTTCTTT.

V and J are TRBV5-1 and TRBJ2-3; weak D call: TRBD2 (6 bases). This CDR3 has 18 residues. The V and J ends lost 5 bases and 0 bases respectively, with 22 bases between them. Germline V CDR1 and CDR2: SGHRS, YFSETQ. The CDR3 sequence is CASSEGPYRGRSTDTQYF. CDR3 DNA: TGCGCCAGCAGTGAGGGCCCATATCGGGGGAGGAGCACAGATACGCAGTATTTT.

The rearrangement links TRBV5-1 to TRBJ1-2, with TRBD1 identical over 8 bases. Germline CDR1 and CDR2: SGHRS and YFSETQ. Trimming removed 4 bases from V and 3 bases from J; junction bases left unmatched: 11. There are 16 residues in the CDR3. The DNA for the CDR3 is TGCGCCAGCAGCACAAGACCCGACAGGGGAGACTATGGCTACACCTTC. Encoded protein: CASSTRPDRGDYGYTF. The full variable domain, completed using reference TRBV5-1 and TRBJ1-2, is KAGVTQTPRYLIKTRGQQVTLSCSPISGHRSVSWYQQTPGQGLQFLFEYFSETQRNKGNFPGRFSGRQFSNSRSEMNVSTLELGDSALYLCASSTRPDRGDYGYTFGSGTRLTVV.

CDR3 amino acids: CASSPRTGVYAEQFF. The CDR3 region has the DNA TGTGCCAGCAGCCCGAGGACAGGGGTATATGCTGAGCAGTTCTTC. The rearrangement joins TRBV5-4 to TRBJ2-1; 9 nucleotides align to TRBD1. V shed 4 bases, J shed 9 bases, and the junction held 11 bases outside the gene matches. The CDR3 length is 15 residues. Germline loops: CDR1 SGHNT, CDR2 YYREEE (reference sequence).

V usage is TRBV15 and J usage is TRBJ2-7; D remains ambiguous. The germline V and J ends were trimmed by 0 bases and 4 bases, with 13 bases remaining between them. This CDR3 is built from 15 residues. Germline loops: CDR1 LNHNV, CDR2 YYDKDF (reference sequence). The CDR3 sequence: CATSRDSPPVYEQYF. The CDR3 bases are TGTGCCACCAGCAGAGATTCCCCCCCCGTTTACGAGCAGTACTTC.

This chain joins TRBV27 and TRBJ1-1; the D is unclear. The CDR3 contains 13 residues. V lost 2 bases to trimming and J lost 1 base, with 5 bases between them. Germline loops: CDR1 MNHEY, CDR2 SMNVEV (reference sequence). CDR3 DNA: TGTGCCAGCAGTTTAAAACCGAACACTGAAGCTTTCTTT. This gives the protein CASSLKPNTEAFF.

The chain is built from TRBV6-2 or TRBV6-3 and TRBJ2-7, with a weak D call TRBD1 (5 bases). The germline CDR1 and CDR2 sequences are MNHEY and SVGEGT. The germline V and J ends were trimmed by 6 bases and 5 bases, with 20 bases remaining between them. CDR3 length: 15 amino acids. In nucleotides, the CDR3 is TGTGCCAGCAGCAAATGGGGCAGCGAGCCCCACGAGCAGTACTTC. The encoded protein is CASSKWGSEPHEQYF.

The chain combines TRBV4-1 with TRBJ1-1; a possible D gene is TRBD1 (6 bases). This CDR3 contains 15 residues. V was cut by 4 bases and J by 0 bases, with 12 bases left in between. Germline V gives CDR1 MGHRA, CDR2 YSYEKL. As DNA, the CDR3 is TGCGCCAGCAGCCCCGGACAGTTCATGAACACTGAAGCTTTCTTT. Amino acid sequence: CASSPGQFMNTEAFF.

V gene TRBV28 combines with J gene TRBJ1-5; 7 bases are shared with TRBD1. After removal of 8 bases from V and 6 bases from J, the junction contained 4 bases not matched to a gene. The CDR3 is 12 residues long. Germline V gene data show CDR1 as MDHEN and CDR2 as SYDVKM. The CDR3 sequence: CASRQGRQPQHF. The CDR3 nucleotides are TGTGCCAGCCGACAGGGCCGTCAGCCCCAGCATTTT.

CDR3 residues: CASSSPLYNSPLHF. The CDR3 coding sequence is TGTGCCAGCAGTTCCCCCCTTTATAATTCACCCCTCCACTTT. The V gene is TRBV27, the J gene TRBJ1-6; unclear D gene. The CDR3 runs 14 residues. Trimming took off 4 bases at V and 4 bases at J, with 8 bases between the two ends. CDR1 MNHEY and CDR2 SMNVEV come from the germline V gene (reference sequence).

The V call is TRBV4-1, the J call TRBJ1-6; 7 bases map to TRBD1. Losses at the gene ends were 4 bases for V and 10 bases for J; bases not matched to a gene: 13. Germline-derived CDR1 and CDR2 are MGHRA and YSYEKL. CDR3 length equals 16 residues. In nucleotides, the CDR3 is TGCGCCAGCAGCCCTCCCCCGGGACAGATAGGATCACCCCTCCACTTT. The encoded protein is CASSPPPGQIGSPLHF.

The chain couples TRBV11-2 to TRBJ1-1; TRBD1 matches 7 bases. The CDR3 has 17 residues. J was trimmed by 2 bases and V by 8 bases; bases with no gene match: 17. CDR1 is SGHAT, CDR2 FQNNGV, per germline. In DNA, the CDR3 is TGTGCCAGCTCCACGATACAGGGGTCCCTACCTAACACTGAAGCTTTCTTT. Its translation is CASSTIQGSLPNTEAFF.

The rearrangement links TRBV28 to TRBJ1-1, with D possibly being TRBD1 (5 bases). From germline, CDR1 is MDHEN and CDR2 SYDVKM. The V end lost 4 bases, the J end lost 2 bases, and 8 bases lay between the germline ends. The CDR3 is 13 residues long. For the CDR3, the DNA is TGTGCCAGCAGTTGGACAAGCAACACTGAAGCTTTCTTT. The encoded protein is CASSWTSNTEAFF.

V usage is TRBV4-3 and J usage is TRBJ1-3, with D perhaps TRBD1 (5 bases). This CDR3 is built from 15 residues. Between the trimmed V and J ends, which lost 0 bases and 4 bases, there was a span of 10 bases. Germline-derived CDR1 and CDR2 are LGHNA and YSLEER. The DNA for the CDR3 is TGCGCCAGCAGCCAAGAGGGGGTAGGGGGAAACACCATATATTTT. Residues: CASSQEGVGGNTIYF.

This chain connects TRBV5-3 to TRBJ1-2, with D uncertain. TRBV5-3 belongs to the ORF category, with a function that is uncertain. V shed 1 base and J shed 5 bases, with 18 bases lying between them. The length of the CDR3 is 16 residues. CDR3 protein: CARSLKGRTNGYGYTF. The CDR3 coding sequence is TGTGCCAGAAGCTTGAAGGGCAGGACGAATGGGTATGGCTACACCTTC.